This TCR beta chain came from a study of monozygotic twins with inflammatory bowel disease. The length of the CDR3 is 15 residues. Germline lookup yields CDR1 SGHTA and CDR2 FQGNSA. TCRdb re-analyzed the 5' RACE reads; it lists each CDR3 protein once, without DNA. The record lists 150,000 to 200,000 distinct CDR3 sequences, of which the ten most abundant hold just under 7.5%. Sample: blood. The clonotype was recovered from a human donor with ulcerative colitis or Crohn's disease, or a healthy co-twin of an affected twin (not recorded which). The chain has TRBV7-2 and TRBJ1-4; checking the TCRdb D call of TRBD1 is not possible without DNA. This chain's CDR3 is CASSLGGTGNEKLFF.